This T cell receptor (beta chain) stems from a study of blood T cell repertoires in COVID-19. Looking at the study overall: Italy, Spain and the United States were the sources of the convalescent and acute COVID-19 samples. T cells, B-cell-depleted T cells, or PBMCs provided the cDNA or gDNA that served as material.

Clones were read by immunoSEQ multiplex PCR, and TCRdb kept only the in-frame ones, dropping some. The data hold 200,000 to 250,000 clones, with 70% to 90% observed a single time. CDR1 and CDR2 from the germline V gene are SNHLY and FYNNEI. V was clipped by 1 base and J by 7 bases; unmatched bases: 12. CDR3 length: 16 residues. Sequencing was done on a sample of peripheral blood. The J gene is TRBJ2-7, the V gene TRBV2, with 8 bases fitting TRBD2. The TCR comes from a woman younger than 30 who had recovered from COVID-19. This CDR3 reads CASSEVGGGKGDEQYF. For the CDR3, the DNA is TGTGCCAGCAGTGAAGTTGGCGGGGGGAAAGGGGATGAGCAGTACTTC.